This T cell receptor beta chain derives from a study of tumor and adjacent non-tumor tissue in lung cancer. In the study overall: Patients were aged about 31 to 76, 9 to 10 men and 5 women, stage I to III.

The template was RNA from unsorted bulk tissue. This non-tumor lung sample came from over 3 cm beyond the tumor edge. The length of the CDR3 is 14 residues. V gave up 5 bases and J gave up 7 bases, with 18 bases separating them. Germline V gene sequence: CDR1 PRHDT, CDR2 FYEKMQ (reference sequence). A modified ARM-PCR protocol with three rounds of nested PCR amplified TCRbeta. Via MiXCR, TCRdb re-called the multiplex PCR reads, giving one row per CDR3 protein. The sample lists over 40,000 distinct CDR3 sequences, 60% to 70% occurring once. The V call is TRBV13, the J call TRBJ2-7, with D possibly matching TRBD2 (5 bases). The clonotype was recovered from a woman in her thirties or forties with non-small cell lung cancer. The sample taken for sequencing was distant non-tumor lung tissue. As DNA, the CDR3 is TGTGCCAGCAGCCATCGGGTGGACCCGGGGGAGCAGTACTTC. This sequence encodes CASSHRVDPGEQYF. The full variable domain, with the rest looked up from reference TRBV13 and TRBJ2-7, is AAGVIQSPRHLIKEKRETATLKCYPIPRHDTVYWYQQGPGQDPQFLISFYEKMQSDKGSIPDRFSAQQFSDYHSELNMSSLELGDSALYFCASSHRVDPGEQYFGPGTRLTVT.